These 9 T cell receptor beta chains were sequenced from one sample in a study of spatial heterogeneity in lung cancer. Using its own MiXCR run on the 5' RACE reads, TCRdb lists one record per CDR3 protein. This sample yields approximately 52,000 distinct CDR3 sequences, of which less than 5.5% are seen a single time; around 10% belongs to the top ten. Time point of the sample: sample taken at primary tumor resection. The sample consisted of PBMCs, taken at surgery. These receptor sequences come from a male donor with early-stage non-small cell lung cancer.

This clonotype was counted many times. CDR3 protein: CASTQLAPNSYEQYF. In DNA, the CDR3 is TGTGCCAGCACTCAACTAGCTCCAAACTCCTACGAGCAGTACTTC. The V gene is TRBV6-2 or TRBV6-3, the J gene TRBJ2-7; D possibly corresponds to TRBD2 (6 bases). The CDR3 has 15 residues. Trimming took off 7 bases at V and 0 bases at J, with 16 bases between the two ends. Germline CDR1 is MNHEY and CDR2 is SVGEGT.

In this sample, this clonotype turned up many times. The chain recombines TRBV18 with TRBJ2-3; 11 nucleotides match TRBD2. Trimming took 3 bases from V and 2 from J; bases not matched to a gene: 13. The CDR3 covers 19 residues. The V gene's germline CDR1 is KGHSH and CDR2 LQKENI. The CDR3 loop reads CASSPDRTRGLAATDTQYF. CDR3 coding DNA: TGTGCCAGCTCACCCGACAGGACCAGGGGACTAGCGGCCACAGATACGCAGTATTTT.

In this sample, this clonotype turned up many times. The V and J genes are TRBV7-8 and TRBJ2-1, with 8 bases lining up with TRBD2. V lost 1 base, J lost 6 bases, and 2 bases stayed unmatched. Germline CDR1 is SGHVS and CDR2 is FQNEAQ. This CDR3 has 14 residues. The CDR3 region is CASSLGGTSNEQFF. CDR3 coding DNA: TGTGCCAGCAGCTTAGGGGGGACTAGCAATGAGCAGTTCTTC.

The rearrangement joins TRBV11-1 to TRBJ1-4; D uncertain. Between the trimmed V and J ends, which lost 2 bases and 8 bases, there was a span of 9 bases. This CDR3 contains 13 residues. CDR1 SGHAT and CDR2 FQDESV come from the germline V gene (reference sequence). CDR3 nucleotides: TGTGCCAGCAGCTTACACGGTGGGGAAAAACTGTTTTTT. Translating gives CASSLHGGEKLFF.

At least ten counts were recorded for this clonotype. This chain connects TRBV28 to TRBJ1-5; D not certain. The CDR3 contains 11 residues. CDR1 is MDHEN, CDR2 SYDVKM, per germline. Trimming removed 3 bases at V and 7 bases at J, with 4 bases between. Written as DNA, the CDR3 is TGTGCCAGCAGTTTCGAACAGCCCCAGCATTTT. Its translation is CASSFEQPQHF.

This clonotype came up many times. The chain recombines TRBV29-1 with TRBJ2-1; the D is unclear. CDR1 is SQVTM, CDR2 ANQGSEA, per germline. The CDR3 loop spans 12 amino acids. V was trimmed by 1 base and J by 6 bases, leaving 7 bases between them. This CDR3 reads CSVEGVINEQFF. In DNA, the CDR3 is TGCAGCGTTGAAGGAGTAATCAATGAGCAGTTCTTC.

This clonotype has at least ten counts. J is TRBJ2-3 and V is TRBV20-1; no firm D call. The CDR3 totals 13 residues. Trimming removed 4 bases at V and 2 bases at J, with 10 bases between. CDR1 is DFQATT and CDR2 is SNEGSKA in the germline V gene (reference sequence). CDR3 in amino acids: CSATGVNTDTQYF. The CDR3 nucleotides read TGCAGTGCTACTGGGGTCAACACAGATACGCAGTATTTT.

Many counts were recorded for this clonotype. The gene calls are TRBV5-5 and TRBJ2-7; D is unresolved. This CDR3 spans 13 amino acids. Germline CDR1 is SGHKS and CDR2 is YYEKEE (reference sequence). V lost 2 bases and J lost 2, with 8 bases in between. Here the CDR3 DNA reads TGTGCCAGCAGCTTAGGCCCTACCTACGAGCAGTACTTC. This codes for CASSLGPTYEQYF.

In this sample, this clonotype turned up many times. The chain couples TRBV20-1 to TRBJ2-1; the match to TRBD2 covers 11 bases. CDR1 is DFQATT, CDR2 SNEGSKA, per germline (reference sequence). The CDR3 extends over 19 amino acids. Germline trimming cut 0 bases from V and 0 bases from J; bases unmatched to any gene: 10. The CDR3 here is CSARDLLAGGKSSYNEQFF. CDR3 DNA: TGCAGTGCTAGAGATCTCCTAGCGGGAGGTAAGAGCTCCTACAATGAGCAGTTCTTC.